The 15 T cell receptor beta chains below all came from one sample that was sequenced in a study of T cells after yellow fever vaccination. Each CDR3 protein gets one entry after TCRdb re-called the 5' RACE reads with MiXCR. Among approximately 510,000 distinct CDR3 sequences listed, 20% to 25% were seen once. The material sequenced was PBMCs, taken less than 25 days after the first yellow fever vaccination. These receptors were collected from a man aged 18-30 years who received the YFV17D yellow fever vaccine.

Only a few counts were recorded for this clonotype. V usage is TRBV20-1 and J usage is TRBJ2-1; 10 nucleotides agree with TRBD2. The germline V gene encodes CDR1 DFQATT and CDR2 SNEGSKA (reference sequence). CDR3 length equals 16 residues. V dropped 5 bases and J dropped 4; count of bases not matched to a gene: 11. The CDR3 coding sequence is TGCAGTGCTGCTTCGCTTAGCGGGGGGCAATACAATGAGCAGTTCTTC. The encoded protein is CSAASLSGGQYNEQFF.

This clonotype was seen a handful of times. The V gene is TRBV12-3 or TRBV12-4, the J gene TRBJ2-1, with 7 bases matching TRBD1. The CDR3 is 12 residues long. Trimming at V came to 5 bases and at J to 15 bases, leaving 10 bases not matched to a gene. CDR3 sequence reads: CASSVSQGIRFF. The CDR3 DNA is TGTGCCAGCAGTGTTTCACAGGGGATTCGGTTCTTC.

The chain has TRBV18 and TRBJ2-3; 8 bases line up with TRBD1. This CDR3 is built from 17 residues. The germline gives CDR1 KGHSH, CDR2 LQKENI. J gave up 1 base and V 0 bases, and 6 bases lay outside the gene matches. CDR3 in amino acids: CASSPPVWTGRTDTQYF. The CDR3 nucleotides are TGTGCCAGCTCACCACCGGTTTGGACAGGGCGCACAGATACGCAGTATTTT.

In its sample, this clonotype was seen a few times. This chain joins TRBV11-2 and TRBJ2-7, with D maybe TRBD1 (6 bases). V was shortened by 4 bases and J by 1 base, with 17 bases between the two germline ends. From germline, CDR1 is SGHAT and CDR2 FQNNGV. The CDR3 has 16 amino acids. The chain's CDR3 is CASSSLGPGVSYEQYF. The CDR3 DNA sequence: TGTGCCAGCAGCTCCCTTGGGCCAGGGGTATCCTACGAGCAGTACTTC.

V gene TRBV5-4 combines with J gene TRBJ2-2; D call uncertain. With 4 bases removed from V and 5 bases from J, the gap between germline ends came to 9 bases. The CDR3 covers 13 residues. Germline CDR1 reads SGHNT; CDR2 reads YYREEE (reference sequence). CDR3 coding DNA: TGTGCCAGCAGCCTAGAAAGGACCGGGGAGCTGTTTTTT. Translated: CASSLERTGELFF.

A remark on this clonotype: A much larger clone differs from this one at a single base, so this may be a read error. V is TRBV6-2 or TRBV6-3 and J is TRBJ2-3, with 9 positions matching TRBD2. CDR3 length: 18 residues. With V trimmed by 5 bases and J by 1 base, 13 bases remained unmatched. In germline, CDR1 is MNHEY, CDR2 SVGEGT. The CDR3 sequence is CASSRVAGAGIRTDTQYF. DNA of the CDR3: TGTGCCAGCAGTCGCGTAGCGGGAGCCGGAATTCGCACAGATACGCAGTATTTT.

Only a few counts were recorded for this clonotype. The chain employs TRBV12-3 or TRBV12-4 and TRBJ1-2; no clear D gene. V was cut by 3 bases and J by 5 bases, with 10 bases left in between. The CDR3 runs 13 residues. Here the CDR3 reads CASSFGVEYGYTF. The CDR3 region has the DNA TGTGCCAGCAGTTTCGGGGTTGAATATGGCTACACCTTC.

This sequence joins TRBV6-5 and TRBJ2-5; 9 nucleotides match TRBD1. This CDR3 spans 15 amino acids. Germline trimming cut 2 bases from V and 5 bases from J; bases unmatched to any gene: 6. Germline loops: CDR1 MNHEY, CDR2 SVGAGI. CDR3 sequence reads: CASSYRGTGLETQYF. CDR3 DNA: TGTGCCAGCAGTTACCGCGGGACAGGGTTGGAGACCCAGTACTTC.

This chain connects TRBV4-3 to TRBJ2-3; 13 nucleotides agree with TRBD2. The CDR3 is 15 amino acids. Trimming at V came to 2 bases and at J to 8 bases, leaving 4 bases not matched to a gene. Germline loops: CDR1 LGHNA, CDR2 YSLEER. The CDR3 DNA reads TGCGCCAGCAGCCAATCGACTAGCGGGGGGTTTACGCAGTATTTT. It yields the protein CASSQSTSGGFTQYF.

In its sample, this clonotype was seen many times. The V call is TRBV11-2, the J call TRBJ2-2; D is unclear. Germline V gene data show CDR1 as SGHAT and CDR2 as FQNNGV. Deletions cut 0 bases from V and 4 bases from J, with 30 bases between. CDR3 size: 22 residues. CDR3 sequence reads: CASSLDPLGIGAQKRGTGELFF. The CDR3 DNA sequence: TGTGCCAGCAGCTTAGACCCCCTTGGGATAGGAGCCCAGAAAAGAGGCACCGGGGAGCTGTTTTTT.

In DNA form, the CDR3 reads TGTGCCAGCAGCTTACCGGGACTAGATGCCGGGGAGCTGTTTTTT. This translates into CASSLPGLDAGELFF. This chain links TRBV5-4 with TRBJ2-2; 8 nucleotides match TRBD2. CDR1 is SGHNT, CDR2 YYREEE, per germline (reference sequence). The CDR3 is made up of 15 amino acids. J gave up 6 bases and V 2 bases, and 6 bases lay outside the gene matches. The whole variable domain, filled in from reference TRBV5-4 and TRBJ2-2, reads ETGVTQSPTHLIKTRGQQVTLRCSSQSGHNTVSWYQQALGQGPQFIFQYYREEENGRGNFPPRFSGLQFPNYSSELNVNALELDDSALYLCASSLPGLDAGELFFGEGSRLTVL.

This clonotype was recorded a few times. This chain links TRBV9 with TRBJ2-5, with D possibly being TRBD1 (5 bases). This CDR3 has 13 residues. V shed 6 bases and J shed 2 bases, with 11 bases lying between them. Germline V CDR1 and CDR2: SGDLS, YYNGEE. The CDR3 here is CASTRDSQETQYF. The CDR3 DNA follows: TGTGCCAGCACCCGAGACAGTCAAGAGACCCAGTACTTC.

This clonotype was counted between two and nine times. The gene calls are TRBV18 and TRBJ2-5; 7 bases align to TRBD1. Germline V gene sequence: CDR1 KGHSH, CDR2 LQKENI. Trimming removed 5 bases from V and 3 bases from J; junction bases left unmatched: 12. The CDR3 is 16 amino acids. The CDR3 loop is CASSADRFGHEETQYF. CDR3 DNA: TGTGCCAGCTCAGCGGACAGGTTCGGGCATGAAGAGACCCAGTACTTC.

The V call is TRBV4-1, the J call TRBJ2-2, with TRBD1 identical over 9 bases. Unmatched junction bases numbered 7, after V lost 0 bases and J lost 5 bases. Germline V gene lookup returns CDR1 MGHRA and CDR2 YSYEKL. The CDR3 contains 17 residues. This CDR3 reads CASSQDRDRVETGELFF. The CDR3 nucleotides read TGCGCCAGCAGCCAAGATAGGGACAGGGTAGAGACCGGGGAGCTGTTTTTT.

The chain carries TRBV5-1 and TRBJ1-1, with D uncertain. This CDR3 is built from 13 residues. V lost 0 bases and J lost 3, with 6 bases in between. Looked up from germline, CDR1 is SGHRS and CDR2 is YFSETQ. The DNA of the CDR3 is TGCGCCAGCAGCTTGGGGGCGGACACTGAAGCTTTCTTT. It yields the protein CASSLGADTEAFF.